This T cell receptor (beta chain) was sequenced in a study of tumor and adjacent non-tumor tissue in lung cancer. The wider study: Each sample yielded roughly 4.2 million productive TCRbeta reads on average.

The V and J ends lost 3 bases and 2 bases respectively, with 10 bases between them. This CDR3 is built from 14 residues. Germline lookup yields CDR1 LNHDA and CDR2 SQIVND (reference sequence). The template was RNA from unsorted bulk tissue. The normal lung tissue was taken more than 3 cm from the tumor edge. Newly diagnosed lung cancer patients had thoracic surgery in China, August–November 2014, without prior chemotherapy. The library came from three nested PCR rounds adapted from ARM-PCR protocols. TCRdb fed the multiplex PCR reads into MiXCR, producing one record per CDR3 protein. The sample holds about 76,000 distinct CDR3 sequences, about 82% seen once. On this clonotype itself: Its antigen is undetermined.

Study-wide points: Significantly higher TCR diversity was found in tumor than normal lung. Top 100 clones took a larger repertoire share in normal lung.

This receptor was taken from a man aged 60 to 75 with non-small cell lung cancer. This sequence joins TRBV19 and TRBJ1-1; TRBD1 might be the D (5 bases). The sample taken for sequencing was distant non-tumor lung tissue. This CDR3 reads CASSMGLSNTEAFF. The CDR3 DNA is TGTGCCAGTAGTATGGGACTGAGTAACACTGAAGCTTTCTTT.